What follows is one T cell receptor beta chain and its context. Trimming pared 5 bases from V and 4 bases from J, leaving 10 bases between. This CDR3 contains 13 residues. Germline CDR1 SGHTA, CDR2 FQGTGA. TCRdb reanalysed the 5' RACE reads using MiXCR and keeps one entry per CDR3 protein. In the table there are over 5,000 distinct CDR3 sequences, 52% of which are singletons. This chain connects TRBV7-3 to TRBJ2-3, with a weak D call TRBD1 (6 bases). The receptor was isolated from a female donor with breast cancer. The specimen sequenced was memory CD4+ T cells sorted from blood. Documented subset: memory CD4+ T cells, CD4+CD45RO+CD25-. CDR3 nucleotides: TGTGCCAGCAGCACCGGACAGTCAGATACGCAGTATTTT. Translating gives CASSTGQSDTQYF.